This record looks at one T cell receptor beta chain sequence and its context. The data were taken from a study of patients and donors after allogeneic stem cell transplantation. TCRdb itself ran the RT-PCR reads through MiXCR, one entry per CDR3 protein. Here the sample spans about 200,000 distinct CDR3 sequences, about 38% being singletons. This CDR3 has 13 amino acids. Germline assignment: CDR1 SQVTM and CDR2 ANQGSEA. Between the trimmed V and J ends, which lost 6 bases and 4 bases, there was a span of 15 bases. The sample consisted of blood, either unsorted or a sorted T cell fraction (not recorded which). The TCR was taken from a human donor who was either an allogeneic HSCT recipient or a stem cell or donor lymphocyte infusion donor (not recorded which). It is not recorded whose cells these are; they may come from a transplant donor. The genes are TRBV29-1 and TRBJ1-2, with D unclear. CDR3 in DNA: TGCAGCGTCCAGACGGAGGGAACCTATGGCTACACCTTC. Protein: CSVQTEGTYGYTF.